The 27 T cell receptor beta chains in this list originate from one sample, sequenced in a study of T cells in Graves' hyperthyroidism and ophthalmopathy. Amplification of TCR beta CDR3 regions used RNA as the template. Using the HTBI primer set, a first-round RT-PCR was run on the TCR CDR3. TCRdb re-derived calls from the multiplex PCR reads in MiXCR, one entry per CDR3 protein. Of a few hundred thousand distinct CDR3 sequences listed, roughly 14% are singletons. Sample: blood. The origin of the receptors is a woman in her 30s with Graves' hyperthyroidism.

This clonotype was detected ten times or more. This sequence joins TRBV5-1 and TRBJ2-1, with 7 bases matching TRBD2. Germline loops: CDR1 SGHRS, CDR2 YFSETQ. J lost 9 bases, V lost 4 bases, and 13 bases had no gene match. The CDR3 has 15 residues. The CDR3 region is CASSLGPAGEGEQFF. The DNA of the CDR3 is TGCGCCAGCAGCCTGGGACCCGCGGGAGAGGGTGAGCAGTTCTTC.

This clonotype was counted only a few times. The chain carries TRBV10-3 and TRBJ2-2; the match to TRBD2 covers 7 bases. V was pared by 6 bases and J by 1 base, with 2 bases of the junction left unmatched. CDR1 and CDR2 (germline): ENHRY, SYGVKD. The CDR3 is made up of 14 amino acids. Here the CDR3 DNA reads TGTGCCATCAGCCTAGCGGAGAACACCGGGGAGCTGTTTTTT. This translates into CAISLAENTGELFF.

This clonotype appeared many times. This chain links TRBV7-3 with TRBJ2-3; 9 bases match TRBD2. CDR3 length: 15 residues. J gave up 4 bases and V 3 bases, and 5 bases lay outside the gene matches. In germline, CDR1 is SGHTA, CDR2 FQGTGA. CDR3 DNA sequence: TGTGCCAGCAGCTTTAGCGGGAGTGGCGCAGATACGCAGTATTTT. The encoded protein is CASSFSGSGADTQYF.

This sequence joins TRBV18 and TRBJ1-4, with 9 bases matching TRBD1. The ends lost 1 base at V and 7 bases at J; junction bases unmatched: 10. This CDR3 contains 17 residues. CDR1 and CDR2 (germline): KGHSH, LQKENI. Here the CDR3 reads CASSPRKQGAIFEKLFF. The CDR3, as DNA: TGTGCCAGCTCACCACGGAAACAGGGGGCGATTTTTGAAAAACTGTTTTTT.

This clonotype occurred many times. The chain uses TRBV27 and TRBJ2-1; 8 positions agree with TRBD2. This CDR3 is built from 15 residues. Germline V gene lookup returns CDR1 MNHEY and CDR2 SMNVEV (reference sequence). The V gene end was trimmed by 5 bases and the J gene end by 2 bases; junction bases not matched to a gene: 5. DNA for the CDR3: TGTGCCAGCAGTGTTAGCGGGGCGCCCTACAATGAGCAGTTCTTC. Its translation: CASSVSGAPYNEQFF.

This clonotype was recorded many times. The chain joins TRBV18 to TRBJ1-2; 7 nucleotides align to TRBD1. The CDR3 totals 13 residues. CDR1 is KGHSH and CDR2 is LQKENI in the germline V gene. J gave up 4 bases and V 4 bases, and 3 bases lay outside the gene matches. DNA for the CDR3: TGTGCCAGCTCACGGACAGGCTCCTATGGCTACACCTTC. Its translation: CASSRTGSYGYTF.

In its sample, this clonotype was seen many times. This chain connects TRBV20-1 to TRBJ1-1; D remains ambiguous. Trimming removed 4 bases at V and 4 bases at J, with 10 bases between. Germline V CDR1 and CDR2: DFQATT, SNEGSKA (reference sequence). The CDR3 is made up of 12 amino acids. CDR3 amino acids: CSANPRPTEAFF. DNA for the CDR3: TGCAGTGCTAACCCCCGGCCCACTGAAGCTTTCTTT.

This clonotype has more than one count but fewer than ten. The chain carries TRBV20-1 and TRBJ1-5; no definite D call. The CDR3 length is 15 residues. V gave up 2 bases and J gave up 2 bases, with 13 bases separating them. Per germline, CDR1 DFQATT and CDR2 SNEGSKA (reference sequence). The CDR3 protein is CSARSALGGNQPQHF. The CDR3 region has the DNA TGCAGTGCTAGATCAGCACTCGGCGGCAATCAGCCCCAGCATTTT.

The genes are TRBV19 and TRBJ2-1; D is undetermined. This CDR3 has 14 residues. Trimming removed 1 base from V and 9 bases from J, with 13 bases in between. In germline, CDR1 is LNHDA, CDR2 SQIVND (reference sequence). CDR3 loop: CASSIVGKNTEQFF. The CDR3 coding sequence is TGTGCCAGTAGTATAGTAGGGAAGAACACTGAGCAGTTCTTC.

This chain joins TRBV7-3 and TRBJ2-2; tentatively, D is TRBD2 (7 bases). The CDR3 loop spans 15 amino acids. V was trimmed by 5 bases and J by 3 bases, leaving 13 bases between them. Germline values: CDR1 SGHTA, CDR2 FQGTGA. The CDR3 sequence is CASSLQGGDTGELFF. The DNA for the CDR3 is TGTGCCAGCAGCCTACAGGGAGGGGACACCGGGGAGCTGTTTTTT.

V and J are TRBV20-1 and TRBJ2-7; tentative D call: TRBD2 (5 bases). CDR1 and CDR2 (germline): DFQATT, SNEGSKA (reference sequence). The CDR3 runs 13 residues. V lost 5 bases, J lost 5 bases, and 16 bases lay in between. The CDR3 DNA is TGCAGTGCTTCCAGGACTCCGCGGGACGAGCAGTACTTC. It specifies CSASRTPRDEQYF.

This clonotype occurred a few times. The chain combines TRBV6-1 with TRBJ1-4, with 7 nucleotides matching TRBD1. The CDR3 sequence is 14 residues long. The ends lost 7 bases at V and 10 bases at J; junction bases unmatched: 12. CDR1 and CDR2 from the germline V gene are MNHNS and SASEGT. The CDR3 loop reads CASTTDRRLGKLFF. The CDR3 DNA is TGTGCCAGCACCACGGACAGGCGCCTCGGAAAACTGTTTTTT.

This clonotype has just a few counts. This chain links TRBV9 with TRBJ2-7; D is possibly TRBD2 (6 bases). This CDR3 is built from 14 residues. Germline-derived CDR1 and CDR2 are SGDLS and YYNGEE. The germline V and J ends were trimmed by 3 bases and 0 bases, with 10 bases remaining between them. The CDR3 loop is CASSGTTDSYEQYF. CDR3 nucleotides: TGTGCCAGCAGCGGGACTACCGACTCCTACGAGCAGTACTTC. Full variable domain (missing parts from reference TRBV9 and TRBJ2-7): DSGVTQTPKHLITATGQRVTLRCSPRSGDLSVYWYQQSLDQGLQFLIQYYNGEERAKGNILERFSAQQFPDLHSELNLSSLELGDSALYFCASSGTTDSYEQYFGPGTRLTVT.

This clonotype has a count of ten or more. The J gene is TRBJ2-1, the V gene TRBV6-6; 9 bases match TRBD2. Germline V gene data show CDR1 as MNHNY and CDR2 as SVGAGI (reference sequence). The trim removed 0 bases at V and 5 bases at J, leaving 8 bases unmatched. CDR3 length equals 17 residues. The CDR3 protein is CASSYSKGLAGHNEQFF. CDR3 in DNA: TGTGCCAGCAGTTACTCGAAAGGGCTAGCGGGGCACAATGAGCAGTTCTTC.

This clonotype was detected many times. This chain uses TRBV18 with TRBJ2-7; 13 nucleotides line up with TRBD2. With V trimmed by 3 bases and J by 6 bases, 5 bases remained unmatched. Germline V gives CDR1 KGHSH, CDR2 LQKENI. The CDR3 sequence is 15 residues long. This CDR3 is CASSPTSGGYSEQYF. DNA for the CDR3: TGTGCCAGCTCACCGACTAGCGGGGGGTACTCCGAGCAGTACTTC.

V gene TRBV5-1 combines with J gene TRBJ1-4, with a tentative D call TRBD1 (6 bases). Trimming pared 4 bases from V and 8 bases from J, leaving 21 bases between. Germline CDR1 SGHRS, CDR2 YFSETQ. The CDR3 covers 16 residues. Written as DNA, the CDR3 is TGCGCCAGCAGCCCCTCTGTCGGGGGCGCCGGCGAAAAACTGTTTTTT. It encodes CASSPSVGGAGEKLFF.

Many counts were recorded for this clonotype. The chain combines TRBV3-1 with TRBJ1-1; 9 bases align to TRBD1. The CDR3 length is 15 residues. Per germline, CDR1 LGHDT and CDR2 YNNKEL (reference sequence). Losses at the gene ends were 2 bases for V and 3 bases for J; bases not matched to a gene: 4. This chain's CDR3 is CASSQSWTGDTEAFF. The DNA of the CDR3 is TGTGCCAGCAGCCAATCCTGGACAGGGGACACTGAAGCTTTCTTT.

In its sample, this clonotype was seen a few times. A much bigger clone sits one base away, suggesting this may be a read error. The V gene is TRBV12-3 or TRBV12-4, the J gene TRBJ2-7; no firm D call. The CDR3 contains 13 residues. The DNA for the CDR3 is TGTGCCGGCAGCCCTTGGGACTCCTACGAGCAGTACTTC. Protein product: CAGSPWDSYEQYF.

This clonotype has a count of ten or more. The chain has TRBV6-5 and TRBJ2-5; maybe TRBD2 (6 bases). From germline, CDR1 is MNHEY and CDR2 SVGAGI. The length of the CDR3 is 17 residues. The germline V and J ends were trimmed by 1 base and 4 bases, with 19 bases remaining between them. The CDR3 spells CASSYYGGTGTRETQYF. The CDR3 DNA reads TGTGCCAGCAGTTACTACGGAGGGACCGGGACTCGAGAGACCCAGTACTTC.

This clonotype was picked up a small number of times. The chain has TRBV5-8 and TRBJ1-1, with D maybe TRBD1 (5 bases). CDR3 length equals 13 residues. CDR1 and CDR2 from the germline V gene are SGHTS and YDEGEE. The V and J ends lost 0 bases and 4 bases respectively, with 7 bases between them. The CDR3: CASSLAGITEAFF. CDR3 DNA sequence: TGTGCCAGCAGCTTGGCAGGGATCACTGAAGCTTTCTTT.

This clonotype was recorded a few times. The chain joins TRBV20-1 to TRBJ2-2; the match to TRBD2 covers 12 bases. Germline V gene sequence: CDR1 DFQATT, CDR2 SNEGSKA (reference sequence). The CDR3 runs to 17 residues. V was clipped by 3 bases and J by 4 bases; unmatched bases: 9. The CDR3 loop reads CSASPPSGRAGTGELFF. The CDR3 nucleotides read TGCAGTGCTAGCCCCCCTAGCGGGAGGGCTGGCACCGGGGAGCTGTTTTTT.

Worth noting for this clonotype: A much larger clone lies one base from this, so it may be a read error. The chain combines TRBV27 with TRBJ2-7; maybe TRBD1 (6 bases). The germline V gene encodes CDR1 MNHEY and CDR2 SMNVEV (reference sequence). This CDR3 has 13 amino acids. The V gene lost 5 bases and the J gene lost 6 bases, with 14 bases spanning the gap. This CDR3 is CASSPHRAGEQYF. In nucleotides, the CDR3 is TGTGCCAGCAGTCCACACAGGGCGGGCGAGCAGTACTTC.

The chain carries TRBV29-1 and TRBJ2-3; D perhaps matches TRBD1 (5 bases). Trimming shortened V by 7 bases and J by 4 bases, and 21 bases separated the two germline ends. This CDR3 has 15 amino acids. Germline values: CDR1 SQVTM, CDR2 ANQGSEA. CDR3 nucleotide sequence: TGCAGCGACTCAATTGGGGCAGGGCTCGCAGATACGCAGTATTTT. This sequence encodes CSDSIGAGLADTQYF.

This clonotype was picked up many times. This rearrangement joins TRBV6-1 to TRBJ2-7; 7 nucleotides align to TRBD2. The CDR3 sequence is 16 residues long. The germline V gene encodes CDR1 MNHNS and CDR2 SASEGT. V shed 1 base and J 1 base; nucleotides not matched to a gene: 7. The DNA of the CDR3 is TGTGCCAGCAGTGAAGGCTCGCTAGCGGCTTCCTACGAGCAGTACTTC. Translated: CASSEGSLAASYEQYF.

The V gene is TRBV20-1, the J gene TRBJ2-3, with 10 bases lining up with TRBD2. Germline-derived CDR1 and CDR2 are DFQATT and SNEGSKA (reference sequence). V was clipped by 2 bases and J by 6 bases; unmatched bases: 17. The CDR3 extends over 18 amino acids. This chain's CDR3 is CSARRVGSGGVVGDTQYF. The CDR3 coding sequence is TGCAGTGCTAGACGGGTCGGGAGCGGGGGGGTAGTAGGTGATACGCAGTATTTT.

A few counts support this clonotype. This chain connects TRBV19 to TRBJ2-3; 8 nucleotides agree with TRBD1. CDR1 and CDR2 (germline): LNHDA, SQIVND (reference sequence). The CDR3 is 13 amino acids. J lost 1 base, V lost 9 bases, and 3 bases had no gene match. The DNA of the CDR3 is TGTGCCAGCGGACAGGGAGGCACAGATACGCAGTATTTT. It specifies CASGQGGTDTQYF.

The V gene is TRBV4-1, the J gene TRBJ2-1, with a weak D call TRBD2 (5 bases). The CDR3 has 14 amino acids. Germline V lookup: CDR1 MGHRA, CDR2 YSYEKL. V lost 1 base and J 5 bases, leaving 9 bases between the germline ends. CDR3 amino acids: CASSQARTDNEQFF. CDR3 nucleotide sequence: TGCGCCAGCAGCCAAGCTAGGACTGACAATGAGCAGTTCTTC.